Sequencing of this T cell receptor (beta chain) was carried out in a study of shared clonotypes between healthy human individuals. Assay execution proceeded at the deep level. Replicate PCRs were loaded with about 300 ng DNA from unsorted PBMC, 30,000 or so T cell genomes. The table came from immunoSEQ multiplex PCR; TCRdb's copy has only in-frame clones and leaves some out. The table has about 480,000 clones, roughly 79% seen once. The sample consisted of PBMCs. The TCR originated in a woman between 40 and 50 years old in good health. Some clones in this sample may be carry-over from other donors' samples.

The CDR3 loop is CASSIDGTEFYGYTF. DNA of the CDR3: TGTGCCAGTAGTATAGACGGGACGGAGTTCTATGGCTACACCTTC. The chain combines TRBV19 with TRBJ1-2, with D perhaps TRBD1 (5 bases). The germline V gene has CDR1 LNHDA and CDR2 SQIVND (reference sequence). Trimming pared 0 bases from V and 4 bases from J, leaving 12 bases between. The CDR3 consists of 15 residues.